Listed below are T cell receptor beta chains from one sample, sequenced in a study of regulatory T cells in long-lasting Graves disease. TCRdb itself ran the multiplex PCR reads through MiXCR, one entry per CDR3 protein. The table has around 460,000 distinct CDR3 sequences, about 20% seen once. The input for sequencing was peripheral blood mononuclear cells (PBMCs), taken when the disease was refractory, from a patient treated with antithyroid drugs. These receptors came from a female donor with Graves disease. Both conserved end residues are part of each CDR3. The D gene is left open where the match is weak. Clone size appears in some rows only: once, few, many, or a class for an expanded clone.

NA	TRBV20-1	TRBJ2-7	TRBD2	CSARAGLVYEQYF	TGCAGTGCTAGAGCTGGACTAGTCTACGAGCAGTACTTC
many	TRBV2	TRBJ2-7	NA	CASTGTATYEQYF	TGTGCCAGCACTGGGACGGCAACCTACGAGCAGTACTTC
NA	TRBV20-1	TRBJ2-1	NA	CSARLVREQFF	TGCAGTGCTAGACTAGTCCGAGAGCAGTTCTTC
NA	TRBV7-9	TRBJ1-1	TRBD1	CASSKTGGMNTEAFF	TGTGCCAGCAGCAAGACAGGGGGAATGAACACTGAAGCTTTCTTT
few	TRBV30	TRBJ1-4	NA	CASQGLEKLFF	TGTGCCTCACAGGGTTTGGAAAAACTGTTTTTT
NA	TRBV28	TRBJ2-3	TRBD1	CATAGGFLIADTQYF	TGTGCCACAGCAGGGGGTTTCTTGATCGCAGATACGCAGTATTTT
once	TRBV4-2	TRBJ2-7	NA	CASSQEVKGVYEQYF	TGTGCCAGCAGCCAAGAAGTGAAGGGGGTCTACGAGCAGTACTTC
many	TRBV27	TRBJ1-5	TRBD1	CASSPQGPGTGQPQHF	TGTGCCAGCAGTCCCCAAGGTCCAGGGACAGGACAGCCCCAGCATTTT
once	TRBV7-2	TRBJ2-3	TRBD2	CASSLDLAGGPDTQYF	TGTGCCAGCAGCTTAGATCTAGCGGGGGGGCCTGATACGCAGTATTTT
NA	TRBV20-1	TRBJ1-2	NA	CSARSSYAENYGYTF	TGCAGTGCTAGATCGTCTTACGCGGAGAACTATGGCTACACCTTC
few	TRBV30	TRBJ1-6	NA	CAWRRGALNSPLHF	TGTGCCTGGAGAAGAGGGGCTCTCAATTCACCCCTCCACTTT
NA	TRBV12-3/TRBV12-4	TRBJ2-3	TRBD1	CASSVAGGSSTDTQYF	TGTGCCAGCAGCGTAGCAGGGGGCTCCAGCACAGATACGCAGTATTTT
NA	TRBV5-6	TRBJ2-2	NA	CASSPERAGTAGELFF	TGTGCCAGCAGCCCGGAGCGGGCAGGGACCGCCGGGGAGCTGTTTTTT
many	TRBV6-1	TRBJ1-1	TRBD1	CASSRTGTEAFF	TGTGCCAGCAGCCGGACAGGGACTGAAGCTTTCTTT
many	TRBV11-2	TRBJ2-7	NA	CASSLGSGRYEQYF	TGTGCCAGCAGCTTAGGATCAGGGAGGTACGAGCAGTACTTC
NA	TRBV19	TRBJ2-5	TRBD1	CASSILPGTGRIETQYF	TGTGCCAGTAGTATCTTGCCCGGGACAGGGAGGATCGAGACCCAGTACTTC
NA	TRBV13	TRBJ2-5	TRBD2	CASSLTPSGGMLGETQYF	TGTGCCAGCAGCTTAACCCCTAGCGGGGGAATGTTGGGGGAGACCCAGTACTTC
NA	TRBV6-2/TRBV6-3	TRBJ2-7	NA	CASSFPLHF	TGTGCCAGCAGTTTTCCTCTCCACTTC
NA	TRBV20-1	TRBJ1-2	TRBD1	CSAIVDRNYGYTF	TGCAGTGCTATAGTGGACAGGAACTATGGCTACACCTTC
many	TRBV6-1	TRBJ2-2	NA	CASSPWTAKTTNTGELFF	TGTGCCAGCTCTCCCTGGACTGCCAAGACGACGAACACCGGGGAGCTGTTTTTT
many	TRBV12-3/TRBV12-4	TRBJ1-5	NA	CASSITGSQPQHF	TGTGCCAGCAGTATAACAGGGAGTCAGCCCCAGCATTTT
NA	TRBV28	TRBJ1-2	TRBD1	CASSRTRGLSYGYTF	TGTGCCAGCAGCCGAACCAGGGGGCTAAGCTATGGCTACACCTTC
many	TRBV7-8	TRBJ2-5	NA	CASFVLGGEETQYF	TGTGCCAGCTTTGTGCTGGGCGGGGAAGAGACCCAGTACTTC
many	TRBV2	TRBJ2-2	NA	CASIANTGELFF	TGTGCCAGCATAGCGAACACCGGGGAGCTGTTTTTT
few	TRBV18	TRBJ1-1	TRBD1	CASSPPGTGATEAFF	TGTGCCAGCTCACCACCCGGGACAGGCGCCACTGAAGCTTTCTTT
NA	TRBV30	TRBJ2-7	TRBD2	CACRPLAGAYEQYF	TGTGCCTGCAGACCACTAGCGGGGGCCTACGAGCAGTACTTC
many	TRBV7-2	TRBJ2-5	NA	CASSAGALQETQYF	TGTGCCAGCAGCGCAGGAGCTCTCCAGGAGACCCAGTACTTC
NA	TRBV6-1	TRBJ1-5	TRBD1	CASKTGGGINQPQHF	TGTGCCAGCAAGACGGGAGGGGGCATAAATCAGCCCCAGCATTTT
NA	TRBV10-3	TRBJ2-2	TRBD2	CAISGLAGDPLNTGELFF	TGTGCCATCAGCGGACTAGCGGGGGACCCCTTGAACACCGGGGAGCTGTTTTTT
NA	TRBV27	TRBJ1-2	NA	CASSTGRDYGYTF	TGTGCCAGCAGTACTGGCAGAGACTATGGCTACACCTTC
many	TRBV7-2	TRBJ2-5	NA	CASTQGGETQYF	TGTGCCAGCACCCAAGGGGGGGAGACCCAGTACTTC
NA	TRBV28	TRBJ1-1	NA	CASNIGGGGRRGTFF	TGTGCCAGCAACATCGGGGGGGGGGGCCGTCGAGGGACTTTCTTT
NA	TRBV7-2	TRBJ2-4	NA	CASSLATGQGQNIQYF	TGTGCCAGCAGCTTAGCTACAGGGCAAGGTCAAAACATTCAGTACTTC
many	TRBV7-2	TRBJ2-5	TRBD2	CASSLRTSGGKETQYF	TGTGCCAGCAGCTTAAGGACTAGCGGGGGGAAAGAGACCCAGTACTTC
NA	TRBV19	TRBJ2-3	NA	CASSIDLVTDTQYF	TGTGCCAGTAGTATCGATCTGGTCACAGATACGCAGTATTTT
NA	TRBV18	TRBJ2-7	NA	CASSPPAQGSYEQYF	TGTGCCAGCTCACCACCCGCGCAGGGCTCCTACGAGCAGTACTTC
NA	TRBV5-1	TRBJ2-2	TRBD2	CASSLVPIFLAGEGELFF	TGCGCCAGCAGCTTGGTCCCCATTTTCCTAGCGGGAGAAGGGGAGCTGTTTTTT
NA	TRBV15	TRBJ1-3	NA	CATSPSAYSGNTIYF	TGTGCCACCAGTCCGAGCGCCTACTCTGGAAACACCATATATTTT
NA	TRBV11-3	TRBJ2-1	NA	CASSPGAEDNEQFF	TGTGCCAGCAGCCCGGGCGCCGAGGACAATGAGCAGTTCTTC
many	TRBV20-1	TRBJ2-5	TRBD1	CSARNRGLETQYF	TGCAGTGCTAGAAACAGGGGGCTGGAGACCCAGTACTTC
many	TRBV2	TRBJ1-1	NA	CAGKIEYTEAFF	TGTGCCGGAAAAATAGAGTACACTGAAGCTTTCTTT
NA	TRBV12-3/TRBV12-4	TRBJ2-3	TRBD1	CASRPGQGASGGTDTQYF	TGTGCCAGCAGACCGGGACAGGGGGCTAGCGGGGGTACTGATACGCAGTATTTT
few	TRBV7-9	TRBJ2-5	TRBD1	CASSESGTGGWETQYF	TGTGCCAGCAGCGAATCTGGGACAGGGGGGTGGGAGACCCAGTACTTC
few	TRBV29-1	TRBJ1-1	NA	CSVEDLGAGATEAFF	TGCAGCGTTGAAGATTTGGGGGCGGGGGCCACTGAAGCTTTCTTT
NA	TRBV7-2	TRBJ2-2	NA	CASSLAVSTGELFF	TGTGCCAGCAGCTTAGCGGTTAGCACCGGGGAGCTGTTTTTT
many	TRBV7-2	TRBJ1-1	NA	CASSLDSGWTEAFF	TGTGCCAGCAGCTTAGATTCAGGGTGGACTGAAGCTTTCTTT
many	TRBV28	TRBJ2-2	TRBD1	CASRRWTGDTGELFF	TGTGCCAGCAGGCGCTGGACAGGGGACACCGGGGAGCTGTTTTTT
NA	TRBV30	TRBJ2-2	NA	CAWSRPPLPGELFF	TGTGCCTGGAGTAGACCCCCTTTACCCGGGGAGCTGTTTTTT
NA	TRBV7-6	TRBJ2-7	NA	CASSADTGSYEQYF	TGTGCCAGCAGCGCCGACACCGGCTCCTACGAGCAGTACTTC
many	TRBV2	TRBJ2-7	NA	CASKPGILGSYGQYF	TGTGCCAGTAAACCCGGTATTCTCGGATCCTACGGGCAGTACTTC